This T cell receptor beta chain was documented in a study of blood T cells in healthy people across ages (dated by TCRdb to the mid-2010s). For the wider study: In model experiments, template switching captured roughly one uniquely barcoded TCR beta cDNA molecule for every two T cells. The study measured age-related changes in TCR beta repertoire diversity using deep sequencing normalized with unique cDNA molecular identifiers. The donors were split into four age groups: young (average around 15 years), middle-aged (39), aged (roughly 65) and long-lived (over 75). To avoid experimental bias, donors of different ages were randomly spread across the sequencing lanes. Using the same blood draw, the study looked at two additional independent replicas of 1 million unique cDNA reads for two donors, one aged 18 to 30 and the other aged 80 or older. General study outcomes and caveats: Since profiling was done on bulk unsorted PBMCs, naive and antigen-experienced compartments could not be conclusively compared. Observed TCR beta diversity per million T cells fell roughly linearly with age, and a significant reduction was already apparent by age roughly 40. The CMV infection status of donors was not known, potentially confounding age-related changes in expanded clonotypes. Estimates of total diversity based on one million sequenced T cells were regarded as lower bounds and as underestimates. The long-lived group showed more naive CD4+ T cells, fewer expanded clones and increased TCR diversity than the aged group, suggesting age selection. Observed TCR beta diversity correlated strongly with the percentage of naive T cells measured by flow cytometry.

The library relied on 5' RACE. The run used an Illumina HiSeq 2500. A second PCR of about 7 to 12 cycles was run with a J-beta primer mix and a sample-barcoded 5' primer. Each TCR beta cDNA molecule received a unique molecular identifier from a template-switch 5' adaptor carrying 12 random nucleotides. Each sample yielded at least 2.5 million CDR3-containing paired-end reads. First-strand cDNA was synthesized from all RNA with the Mint cDNA synthesis kit, primed by a TRBC-specific oligonucleotide. Following uracil-DNA glycosylase treatment, all cDNA underwent a first 18-cycle PCR with the universal primers M1SS and BC2_uni_R. As for the original processing: For normalization, 1 million high-quality reads, each with a distinct molecular identifier, were randomly selected from each sample. Reads sharing molecular identifiers were discarded rather than binned into consensus sequences. MiTCR, with a Q25 quality threshold and the strictest error-elimination algorithm, was used for CDR3 identification, clonotype clustering and error correction. A nonparametric unseen species model using Euler transformation provided a lower-bound estimate of total TCR beta diversity. TCRdb reprocessed the public reads (quality trimming at Q25 with fastp, clone calling with MiXCR) and kept in-frame beta chains. Here each entry gathers all rows of one CDR3 protein and keeps the most common genes and DNA. These V and J calls originate from TCRdb's pipeline instead of the authors' own analysis. The sample table records 850,000 to 1,300,000 distinct CDR3 sequences; 40% to 50% of these occur just once. Approximately 20% of the sample goes to the ten largest clones.

Looking up the germline V gene yields CDR1 SGHNT and CDR2 YENEEA. The CDR3 measures 15 amino acids from cysteine to phenylalanine. The retained sequence is limited to the CDR3, 45 bases, with the frame set at the first base. Trimming leaves V shorter by 5 bases and J shorter by 5 bases, with the junction holding 9 bases beyond the gene matches. The roughly 42 donors, aged roughly 6 to 90 years, were systemically healthy Caucasian individuals from Russia. Approximately 11 milliliters of peripheral blood were drawn from each donor into EDTA-treated Vacutainer tubes. PBMCs were isolated by Ficoll-Paque density-gradient centrifugation, with at least 7 million obtained per sample. Trizol reagent was used to extract total RNA from the PBMCs, yielding at least 5 micrograms per sample. For every donor, flow cytometry on a PBMC aliquot measured the percentage of naive CD45RAhigh/CD27high T cells. Remarks on this clonotype: Its antigen is unknown. No base quality values were provided; no much bigger clone lies one nucleotide off.

The TCR originated in a woman aged 55-70 years in good health. Material: blood. This chain is built from TRBV11-3 and TRBJ2-1; TRBD2 lines up with 7 middle nucleotides. The encoded CDR3 is CASSPQAGTNNEQFF. In nucleotides, the sequence is TGTGCCAGCAGCCCCCAAGCGGGAACTAACAATGAGCAGTTCTTC.